Each of the 27 T cell receptor beta chains below was sequenced from the same sample in a study of blood T cell repertoires in COVID-19. Method: immunoSEQ multiplex PCR; TCRdb's copy keeps in-frame clones and lacks some. The repertoire holds hundreds of thousands of clones, with 88% as singletons. Sequencing input: peripheral blood. The origin of the receptors is a woman aged 30 to 39 with COVID-19, enrolled during active disease.

The chain has TRBV6-2 or TRBV6-3 and TRBJ2-1; 9 nucleotides line up with TRBD2. Germline CDR1 is MNHEY and CDR2 is SVGEGT. The V segment lost 2 bases and the J segment 7 bases; nucleotides outside the gene matches: 6. The CDR3 consists of 15 residues. CDR3 nucleotide sequence: TGTGCCAGCAGTTACGGCGGGAGGGAAGTGAATGAGCAGTTCTTC. Protein: CASSYGGREVNEQFF.

V gene TRBV5-1 combines with J gene TRBJ1-2, with D possibly being TRBD1 (5 bases). Germline V CDR1 and CDR2: SGHRS, YFSETQ. The CDR3 totals 14 residues. The V end was cut by 0 bases, the J end by 5 bases, with 11 bases between. The CDR3 loop is CASSLGGTGYGYTF. As DNA, the CDR3 is TGCGCCAGCAGCTTGGGGGGCACGGGTTATGGCTACACCTTC.

This clone occurred a few times. The chain is built from TRBV7-6 and TRBJ1-2, with 9 bases matching TRBD1. The V gene end was trimmed by 5 bases and the J gene end by 6 bases; junction bases not matched to a gene: 7. The CDR3 loop spans 14 amino acids. Germline assignment: CDR1 SGHVS and CDR2 FNYEAQ. The CDR3 region has the DNA TGTGCCAGCAGCCCCACTACAGGGGGCAATGGCTACACCTTC. Translated, it gives CASSPTTGGNGYTF.

This rearrangement joins TRBV15 to TRBJ2-5; 9 nucleotides match TRBD1. J gave up 3 bases and V 1 base, and 9 bases lay outside the gene matches. Germline CDR1 LNHNV, CDR2 YYDKDF (reference sequence). The length of the CDR3 is 17 residues. CDR3 DNA: TGTGCCACCAGCAGAGGAACTACAGGGGGCTGGGAAGAGACCCAGTACTTC. This translates into CATSRGTTGGWEETQYF.

This chain joins TRBV7-9 and TRBJ1-2, with D perhaps TRBD1 (6 bases). The CDR3 sequence is 12 residues long. Trimming removed 4 bases at V and 8 bases at J, with 11 bases between. Germline V CDR1 and CDR2: SEHNR, FQNEAQ (reference sequence). The CDR3 coding sequence is TGTGCCAGCAGCTCCCCAGGGGCCGGCTACACCTTC. It specifies CASSSPGAGYTF.

The rearrangement links TRBV25-1 to TRBJ2-2, with a possible D match to TRBD2 (6 bases). Germline V CDR1 and CDR2: MGHDK, SYGVNS. CDR3 length equals 14 residues. Trimming took off 10 bases at V and 0 bases at J, with 12 bases between the two ends. The CDR3 region is CATAGLANTGELFF. The CDR3 bases are TGTGCCACTGCGGGACTTGCGAACACCGGGGAGCTGTTTTTT. The variable domain in full, completed from reference TRBV25-1 and TRBJ2-2, reads EADIYQTPRYLVIGTGKKITLECSQTMGHDKMYWYQQDPGMELHLIHYSYGVNSTEKGDLSSESTVSRIRTEHFPLTLESARPSHTSQYLCATAGLANTGELFFGEGSRLTVL.

This rearrangement joins TRBV18 to TRBJ1-2; TRBD1 might be the D (6 bases). V dropped 3 bases and J dropped 5 bases, with 10 bases sitting between them. The germline V gene has CDR1 KGHSH and CDR2 LQKENI. CDR3 length: 13 residues. DNA for the CDR3: TGTGCCAGCTCACCCGACAGGCAGTATGGCTACACCTTC. Its protein product is CASSPDRQYGYTF.

The chain recombines TRBV2 with TRBJ1-1, with TRBD1 matching 9 bases. V lost 7 bases, J lost 5 bases, and 11 bases stayed unmatched. CDR3 size: 15 residues. Germline V gene lookup returns CDR1 SNHLY and CDR2 FYNNEI. In DNA, the CDR3 is TGTGCCAGCACCGCCCAAACAGGGGGCGCAACTGAAGCTTTCTTT. Amino acids: CASTAQTGGATEAFF.

This sequence joins TRBV2 and TRBJ1-5, with D possibly matching TRBD1 (6 bases). CDR3 length equals 14 residues. Germline-derived CDR1 and CDR2 are SNHLY and FYNNEI. Trimming removed 6 bases from V and 3 bases from J, with 12 bases in between. The chain's CDR3 is CASRGTSPNQPQHF. In DNA form, the CDR3 reads TGTGCCAGCAGGGGGACATCTCCCAATCAGCCCCAGCATTTT.

This clone was seen just once. This chain uses TRBV18 with TRBJ1-1; 8 nucleotides line up with TRBD1. Germline V gives CDR1 KGHSH, CDR2 LQKENI. The CDR3 is made up of 14 amino acids. V shed 5 bases, J shed 0 bases, and the junction held 2 bases outside the gene matches. CDR3 sequence (DNA): TGTGCCAGCTCAGCGGACAGGGTGAACACTGAAGCTTTCTTT. Its protein is CASSADRVNTEAFF.

This sequence joins TRBV24-1 and TRBJ2-5; no clear D gene. CDR1 KGHDR and CDR2 SFDVKD come from the germline V gene. CDR3 length: 17 amino acids. V dropped 4 bases and J dropped 2 bases, with 19 bases sitting between them. CDR3 in amino acids: CATSDTDTMGRQETQYF. CDR3 sequence (DNA): TGTGCCACCAGTGACACCGACACAATGGGTCGGCAAGAGACCCAGTACTTC.

This chain's CDR3 is CASSRHNKETQYF. CDR3 in DNA: TGTGCCAGCAGCAGACACAATAAAGAGACCCAGTACTTC. This rearrangement joins TRBV7-9 to TRBJ2-5; D ambiguous. This CDR3 is 13 amino acids long. V lost 5 bases to trimming and J lost 3 bases, with 10 bases between them. Germline V CDR1 and CDR2: SEHNR, FQNEAQ (reference sequence).

The chain combines TRBV5-5 with TRBJ2-7, with D possibly matching TRBD1 (7 bases). The germline gives CDR1 SGHKS, CDR2 YYEKEE (reference sequence). Trimming left V 3 bases short and J 1 base short, with 11 bases between. This CDR3 is built from 14 residues. DNA of the CDR3: TGTGCCAGCAGCTGGGGGGACAGTTCCTACGAGCAGTACTTC. Residues: CASSWGDSSYEQYF.

V and J are TRBV7-3 and TRBJ1-6, with TRBD1 matching 7 bases. The ends lost 5 bases at V and 4 bases at J; junction bases unmatched: 14. Germline CDR1 is SGHTA and CDR2 is FQGTGA. The CDR3 runs 18 residues. DNA for the CDR3: TGTGCCAGCAGCCCTCAGAACAGGGGCGAGACTTATAATTCACCCCTCCACTTT. The encoded protein is CASSPQNRGETYNSPLHF. Full variable domain (rest looked up from reference TRBV7-3 and TRBJ1-6): GAGVSQTPSNKVTEKGKYVELRCDPISGHTALYWYRQSLGQGPEFLIYFQGTGAADDSGLPNDRFFAVRPEGSVSTLKIQRTERGDSAVYLCASSPQNRGETYNSPLHFGNGTRLTVT.

The chain carries TRBV11-2 and TRBJ2-3; D unclear. The V and J ends lost 1 base and 4 bases respectively, with 9 bases between them. Germline CDR1 and CDR2: SGHAT and FQNNGV. This CDR3 is 14 amino acids long. Written as DNA, the CDR3 is TGTGCCAGCAGCTTAGCCCCCAGGTCAGATACGCAGTATTTT. The encoded protein is CASSLAPRSDTQYF.

The CDR3 DNA reads TGTGCCAGCAGCGTAATCGACAGGGCGGACTACGAGCAGTACTTC. Its protein is CASSVIDRADYEQYF. The genes are TRBV9 and TRBJ2-7; 7 nucleotides agree with TRBD1. The V gene's germline CDR1 is SGDLS and CDR2 YYNGEE. The CDR3 loop spans 15 amino acids. The J segment lost 3 bases and the V segment lost 1 base, leaving 7 bases of the junction unmatched.

This rearrangement joins TRBV10-3 to TRBJ1-1, with a possible D match to TRBD1 (5 bases). The CDR3 extends over 13 amino acids. The V and J ends lost 3 bases and 8 bases respectively, with 13 bases between them. Germline CDR1 is ENHRY and CDR2 is SYGVKD. CDR3 protein: CAISDGGTFEAFF. The DNA of the CDR3 is TGTGCCATCAGTGACGGGGGAACGTTCGAAGCTTTCTTT.

This clone was counted a few times. The V and J genes are TRBV30 and TRBJ2-7, with D possibly being TRBD1 (6 bases). With 3 bases removed from V and 5 bases from J, the gap between germline ends came to 11 bases. The CDR3 length is 12 residues. Germline V CDR1 and CDR2: GTSNPN, SVGIG (reference sequence). Written as DNA, the CDR3 is TGTGCCTGGAGCTTACAGGGTAACGAGCAGTACTTC. It translates to CAWSLQGNEQYF.

The rearrangement uses TRBV28 and TRBJ2-5, with D possibly TRBD1 on 5 matching bases. This CDR3 region has 14 residues. Germline V gives CDR1 MDHEN, CDR2 SYDVKM. V was pared by 8 bases and J by 2 bases, with 15 bases between. The CDR3: CASRRTQIQETQYF. The CDR3 DNA follows: TGTGCCAGCCGTCGGACACAAATTCAAGAGACCCAGTACTTC.

This clone was observed a handful of times. V usage is TRBV10-3 and J usage is TRBJ1-3; TRBD1 matches at 11 bases. The CDR3 contains 16 residues. J was trimmed by 4 bases and V by 2 bases; bases with no gene match: 4. The germline V gene has CDR1 ENHRY and CDR2 SYGVKD. CDR3 bases: TGTGCCATCAGTGAGCCGGGACAGGGGGGAGGAAACACCATATATTTT. It yields the protein CAISEPGQGGGNTIYF.

V and J are TRBV27 and TRBJ1-2; weak D call: TRBD1 (6 bases). Germline values: CDR1 MNHEY, CDR2 SMNVEV (reference sequence). V was cut by 3 bases and J by 4 bases, with 18 bases left in between. This CDR3 contains 16 residues. The CDR3 DNA follows: TGTGCCAGCAGTTTTGTTCGGGGGGCGGAGAGCTATGGCTACACCTTC. This encodes CASSFVRGAESYGYTF.

The V gene is TRBV24-1, the J gene TRBJ2-1; possible D gene TRBD1, 5 bases. Deletions cut 1 base from V and 7 bases from J, with 7 bases between. CDR1 and CDR2 (germline): KGHDR, SFDVKD. The CDR3 sequence is 13 residues long. The CDR3 region is CATSDFRANEQFF. The CDR3 DNA reads as TGTGCCACCAGTGATTTCAGGGCTAATGAGCAGTTCTTC.

This clone was counted only a few times. This chain links TRBV11-2 with TRBJ2-1, with 11 bases matching TRBD1. In germline, CDR1 is SGHAT, CDR2 FQNNGV. The CDR3 is made up of 16 amino acids. J lost 12 bases, V lost 1 base, and 11 bases had no gene match. The CDR3 DNA sequence: TGTGCCAGCAGCTTAGCCACGGGACAGGGGGGTCACTGGCAGTTCTTC. Its protein is CASSLATGQGGHWQFF.

The chain carries TRBV24-1 and TRBJ2-7, with 8 positions matching TRBD1. Germline trimming cut 4 bases from V and 6 bases from J; bases unmatched to any gene: 10. The CDR3 spans 15 residues. The V gene's germline CDR1 is KGHDR and CDR2 SFDVKD. The CDR3 DNA follows: TGTGCCACCAGTGACTCGGGACAGGCCCGTGGCGAGCAGTACTTC. This encodes CATSDSGQARGEQYF.

This clone was recorded a few times. This chain uses TRBV30 with TRBJ1-6; 8 bases align to TRBD1. CDR3 size: 17 residues. The ends lost 2 bases at V and 4 bases at J; junction bases unmatched: 10. Looked up from germline, CDR1 is GTSNPN and CDR2 is SVGIG (reference sequence). CDR3 region: CAWSPVGRGLYNSPLHF. The CDR3 coding sequence is TGTGCCTGGAGTCCCGTGGGCAGGGGGCTTTATAATTCACCCCTCCACTTT.

This chain links TRBV30 with TRBJ2-1; TRBD2 aligns across 9 bases. The CDR3 consists of 12 residues. Germline CDR1 GTSNPN, CDR2 SVGIG (reference sequence). After removal of 5 bases from V and 9 bases from J, the junction contained 5 bases not matched to a gene. This CDR3 is CAWGTSQGEQFF. DNA for the CDR3: TGTGCCTGGGGGACTAGCCAGGGTGAGCAGTTCTTC.

This clone occurred once. The rearrangement joins TRBV6-6 to TRBJ2-1; 8 nucleotides align to TRBD2. Germline V CDR1 and CDR2: MNHNY, SVGAGI (reference sequence). The CDR3 length is 15 residues. Trimming removed 6 bases from V and 5 bases from J; junction bases left unmatched: 9. CDR3 protein: CASSPAVAGNNEQFF. CDR3 DNA: TGTGCCAGCAGCCCAGCGGTAGCGGGAAACAATGAGCAGTTCTTC.